This T cell receptor (beta chain) was recovered during a study of beta chain features in type 1 diabetes (dated by TCRdb to 2017 to 2018). About the study as a whole: Mean age, gender distribution, total cell number and subset yield did not differ between patients and healthy donors. In the study, TCRB repertoires of sorted circulating CD4+ T cell subsets from recently diagnosed type 1 diabetes patients were compared with those of matched healthy donors. A total of roughly 100 million sorted cells were examined across all samples, and RNA yield correlated strongly with the number of cells per subset. Whereas all 30 or so donors provided naive and central memory subsets, regulatory and stem cell-like memory subsets were isolated from just 8 patients and roughly eight healthy donors.

The entire amount of isolated RNA was reverse transcribed using the High Capacity cDNA Reverse Transcription Kit, so the sequenced TCRB transcripts were expressed ones. Deep immunoSEQ sequencing was performed on naive, central memory and regulatory T cell samples, with an average of roughly 3.5 million total reads per sample. Sorted cells were lysed in RLT buffer, and RNA was extracted using DNase-treated RNeasy Micro or Mini kits according to cell number. To prevent cross-contamination, each cell subset was processed individually, whereas patient and healthy donor samples were processed jointly. Using the immunoSEQ multiplex PCR, TCRB sequences were amplified from cDNA into 87-bp fragments spanning the CDR3 region. Sequencing of the amplicons was done on the Illumina HiSeq platform. In the source study's methods: PCR bias was corrected computationally using synthetic template baselines, and reads within Hamming distance 2 were collapsed, with unmergeable singletons discarded. Reads were aligned against IMGT to assign V, D and J genes, CDR3 length and insertions or deletions at six rearrangement sites. Within each subset, clonotype counts were normalized to sorted cell number, and only after that were true diversity and Gini coefficients computed with the tcR R package. Repertoire sharing was quantified using the overlap coefficient calculated on TCRB nucleotide sequences. In its TCRdb copy, this immuneACCESS table keeps in-frame sequences only and misses some clones. Where compared with another copy, unresolved V genes explain less than half of these, and the others have no known cause. V and J calls plus clone size are reproduced from that table; the DNA served to infer D and trimming. For this sample the table gives roughly 300,000 clones, of which about 14% were detected only once. Approximately 7% of the sample lies in the top ten.

This clone was detected only a few times. Its antigen is still unknown. No much larger clone exists at a distance of one base, and base qualities are not known. From each donor, a single peripheral blood sample of approximately 120 mL on average was drawn into heparinised tubes. A BD FACSAria II and a panel including CD45RO, CCR7, CD25, CD127, CD95 and CD27 were used to sort naive, central memory, regulatory and stem cell-like memory CD4+ T cells. Purity was above 95% for every sorted population. PBMCs were separated immediately by Lymphoprep density gradient centrifugation and were stained directly, without being cultured. Samples were stained and sorted in pairs, with one healthy donor and one patient per experiment, so that batch effects were minimized. V is shortened by 3 bases, J by 1 base, and the region joining them spans 7 bases. The germline V gene supplies CDR1 SGHRS and CDR2 YFSETQ. Including the terminal cysteine and phenylalanine, the CDR3 comprises 13 residues. Only the CDR3 DNA is retained, 39 bases long and in frame from the first base.

Broader findings and caveats from the paper: A moderate but significant shortening of TCRB CDR3 length was observed in type 1 diabetes patients in all four CD4+ subsets. At VDJ recombination sites, type 1 diabetes patients had fewer insertions and more deleted nucleotides, which implies abnormalities in thymic rearrangement. PCR may preferentially amplify shorter templates, but because patient and control samples were amplified and corrected together, any resulting skew would affect both groups equally. Because small numbers of individuals were included in the HLA sub-analyses, any influence of HLA type on TCRB rearrangement was left unresolved. Naive, central memory and regulatory TCRB repertoires appeared more similar among patients than among healthy donors. Because cDNA was sequenced instead of genomic DNA, highly expressing activated cells could be over-represented, though the groups showed no difference in activation or CD3 levels.

This receptor was identified in a man younger than 40 in good health. This chain is built from TRBV5-1 and TRBJ1-1; the D gene is perhaps TRBD1, from 5 matching bases. The sequenced sample consisted of central memory CD4+ T cells from blood. The CDR3 here reads CASSSTANTEAFF. The DNA sequence reads TGCGCCAGCAGCTCGACAGCGAACACTGAAGCTTTCTTT.